Listed below are T cell receptor beta chains from one sample, sequenced in a study of breast tumors, draining lymph nodes, adjacent tissues. Each CDR3 protein gets one entry after TCRdb re-called the multiplex PCR reads with MiXCR. The sample lists over 200,000 distinct CDR3 sequences, 32% occurring once. The sequencing input was axillary lymph node tissue. Source of these receptors: a female donor with breast cancer. Some clones in this sample may be carry-over from other donors' samples. Each CDR3 is given with its conserved first and last residue. A D gene is named only where the DNA matches it firmly. Where a row states a size, it is once, few, many or the class of an expanded clone; other rows omit it.

D: NA
V: TRBV27
length: 13
size: many
J: TRBJ2-7
CDR3: CASSLGAKYEQYF
DNA: TGTGCCAGCAGTTTAGGGGCTAAATACGAGCAGTACTTC

D: TRBD2
V: TRBV5-1
length: 15
size: many
J: TRBJ2-3
CDR3: CASSLTSGIADTQYF
DNA: TGCGCCAGCAGCTTGACCAGCGGGATTGCCGATACGCAGTATTTT

D: NA
V: TRBV10-3
length: 13
size: once
J: TRBJ2-3
CDR3: CAISEGAGDTQYF
DNA: TGTGCCATCAGCGAGGGGGCGGGAGACACGCAGTATTTT

D: NA
V: TRBV4-3
length: 13
size: many
J: TRBJ2-7
CDR3: CASSQDAGLKQYF
DNA: TGCGCCAGCAGCCAAGATGCGGGTCTAAAGCAGTACTTC

D: TRBD1
V: TRBV15
length: 15
size: many
J: TRBJ1-4
CDR3: CATSDGQGPYEKLFF
DNA: TGTGCCACCAGCGACGGACAGGGGCCCTATGAAAAACTGTTTTTT

D: TRBD1
V: TRBV4-1
length: 14
size: NA
J: TRBJ1-1
CDR3: CASSQPQGPTEAFF
DNA: TGCGCCAGCAGCCAACCACAGGGGCCGACTGAAGCTTTCTTT

D: NA
V: TRBV7-2
length: 17
size: many
J: TRBJ2-6
CDR3: CASSSQRVRSGANVLTF
DNA: TGTGCCAGCAGCTCCCAGCGGGTCCGCTCTGGGGCCAACGTCCTGACTTTC

D: NA
V: TRBV7-8
length: 16
size: NA
J: TRBJ1-3
CDR3: CASSLEAGYTGNTIYF
DNA: TGTGCCAGCAGCTTAGAGGCAGGGTACACTGGAAACACCATATATTTT

D: TRBD1
V: TRBV6-1
length: 16
size: many
J: TRBJ1-5
CDR3: CASSEPGGAGNQPQHF
DNA: TGTGCCAGCAGTGAACCAGGGGGCGCCGGCAATCAGCCCCAGCATTTT

D: NA
V: TRBV5-1
length: 13
size: many
J: TRBJ1-2
CDR3: CASSFSGDYGYTF
DNA: TGCGCCAGCAGCTTCTCGGGGGACTATGGCTACACCTTC

D: NA
V: TRBV18
length: 15
size: many
J: TRBJ2-5
CDR3: CASSPPTSRTETQYF
DNA: TGTGCCAGCTCACCCCCCACTAGCCGAACAGAGACCCAGTACTTC

D: TRBD1
V: TRBV19
length: 14
size: many
J: TRBJ2-4
CDR3: CASSGTGRRNIQYF
DNA: TGTGCCAGTAGTGGGACAGGGAGGAGAAACATTCAGTACTTC

D: TRBD1
V: TRBV24-1
length: 14
size: many
J: TRBJ1-2
CDR3: CATSDQTGFYGYTF
DNA: TGTGCCACCAGTGACCAGACAGGGTTCTATGGCTACACCTTC

D: TRBD2
V: TRBV20-1
length: 14
size: NA
J: TRBJ2-5
CDR3: CSGTTSGRIGTQYF
DNA: TGCAGTGGGACGACTAGCGGGAGGATCGGGACCCAGTACTTC

D: TRBD2
V: TRBV3-1
length: 18
size: few
J: TRBJ2-1
CDR3: CASSQRTSGRWAYNEQFF
DNA: TGTGCCAGCAGCCAGAGGACTAGCGGGAGGTGGGCCTACAATGAGCAGTTCTTC

D: NA
V: TRBV5-5
length: 14
size: NA
J: TRBJ1-5
CDR3: CASSLEAASSYEHF
DNA: TGTGCCAGCAGCTTGGAGGCAGCCAGCTCCTACGAGCATTTT

D: TRBD2
V: TRBV19
length: 16
size: many
J: TRBJ2-7
CDR3: CASSIVPGTSGYEQYF
DNA: TGTGCCAGTAGTATAGTCCCCGGGACTAGCGGCTACGAGCAGTACTTC

D: TRBD2
V: TRBV29-1
length: 11
size: NA
J: TRBJ2-1
CDR3: CSVGREWEQFF
DNA: TGCAGCGTTGGGCGGGAGTGGGAGCAGTTCTTC